The clone carrying this T cell receptor (beta chain) was seen a handful of times. V was cut by 0 bases and J by 6 bases, with 12 bases left in between. Germline values: CDR1 SGHNT, CDR2 YYREEE (reference sequence). This CDR3 is 15 amino acids long. As handled by the study authors: Reference gene primer amplification gave nucleated cell count estimates. Repertoires were generated with immunoSEQ multiplex PCR, while TCRdb's copy carries only in-frame clones and drops some. That table gives V, J and clone size, and the DNA gave D and trimming. Among approximately 90,000 clones listed, approximately 80% were seen once. These data are taken from a study of blood T cell repertoires in COVID-19. The overall study: Both acute and convalescent COVID-19 samples were obtained from the United States, Italy and Spain. Sample material is recorded as cDNA or gDNA derived from T cells, B-cell-depleted T cells, or PBMCs.

The source material was peripheral blood. The chain recombines TRBV5-4 with TRBJ2-2; the D gene is possibly TRBD2 (6 bases). The TCR comes from a human donor in a cohort sampled during active COVID-19. The CDR3: CASSLVSSEAGELFF. CDR3 DNA sequence: TGTGCCAGCAGCTTGGTGTCTAGCGAAGCCGGGGAGCTGTTTTTT.